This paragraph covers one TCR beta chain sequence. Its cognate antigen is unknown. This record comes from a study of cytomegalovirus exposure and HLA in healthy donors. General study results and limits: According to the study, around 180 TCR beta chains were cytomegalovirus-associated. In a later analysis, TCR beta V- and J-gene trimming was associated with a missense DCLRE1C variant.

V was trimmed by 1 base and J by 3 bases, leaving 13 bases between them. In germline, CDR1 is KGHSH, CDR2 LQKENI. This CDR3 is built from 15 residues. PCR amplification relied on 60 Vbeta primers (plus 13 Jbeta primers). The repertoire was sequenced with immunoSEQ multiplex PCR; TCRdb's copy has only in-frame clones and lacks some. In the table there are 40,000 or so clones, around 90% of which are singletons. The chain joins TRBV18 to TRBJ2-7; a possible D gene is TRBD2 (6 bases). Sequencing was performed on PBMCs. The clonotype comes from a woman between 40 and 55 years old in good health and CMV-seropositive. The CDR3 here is CASSPRGTESYEQYF. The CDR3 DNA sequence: TGTGCCAGCTCACCACGGGGGACTGAAAGCTACGAGCAGTACTTC.